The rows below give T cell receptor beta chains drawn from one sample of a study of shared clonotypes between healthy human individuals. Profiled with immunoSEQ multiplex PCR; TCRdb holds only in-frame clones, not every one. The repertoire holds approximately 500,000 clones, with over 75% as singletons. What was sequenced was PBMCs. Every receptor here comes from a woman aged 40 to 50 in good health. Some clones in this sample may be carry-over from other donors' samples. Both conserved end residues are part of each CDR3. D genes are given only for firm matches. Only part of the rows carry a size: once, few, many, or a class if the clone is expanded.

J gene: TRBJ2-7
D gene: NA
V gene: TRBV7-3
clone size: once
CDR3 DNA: TGTGCCAGCAGCCTCGGGTGGGGTTACGAGCAGTACTTC
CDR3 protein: CASSLGWGYEQYF

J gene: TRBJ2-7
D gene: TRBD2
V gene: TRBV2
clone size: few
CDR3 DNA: TGTGCCAGCACCCAGGGAGGGTTACGAAGCTCCTACGAGCAGTACTTC
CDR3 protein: CASTQGGLRSSYEQYF

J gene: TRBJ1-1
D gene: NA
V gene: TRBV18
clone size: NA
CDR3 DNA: TGTGCCAGCTCACTAGGCCGGTGGAACACTGAAGCTTTCTTT
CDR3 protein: CASSLGRWNTEAFF

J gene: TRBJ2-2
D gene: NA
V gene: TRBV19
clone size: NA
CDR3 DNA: TGTGCCAGCACCGACGGGCCCCGGAACACCGGGGAGCTGTTTTTT
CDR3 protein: CASTDGPRNTGELFF

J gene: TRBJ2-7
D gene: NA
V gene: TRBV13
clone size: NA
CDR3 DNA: TGTGCCAGCAGCTTAGGCCGCGGGACGGGGAGCTCCTACGAGCAGTACTTC
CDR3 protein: CASSLGRGTGSSYEQYF

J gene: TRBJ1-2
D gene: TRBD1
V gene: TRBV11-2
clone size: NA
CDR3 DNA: TGTGCCAGCAGCCAGGACAGGGGGCGTTTTGGCTACACCTTC
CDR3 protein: CASSQDRGRFGYTF

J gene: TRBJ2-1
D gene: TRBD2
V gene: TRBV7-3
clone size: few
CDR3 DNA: TGTGCCAGCAGCTTAGTAGCGGGAGCAAATTACAATGAGCAGTTCTTC
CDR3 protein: CASSLVAGANYNEQFF

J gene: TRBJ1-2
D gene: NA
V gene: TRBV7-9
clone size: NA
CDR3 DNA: TGTGCCAGCAGCTTTGCGGGGGAACACACCTTC
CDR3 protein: CASSFAGEHTF

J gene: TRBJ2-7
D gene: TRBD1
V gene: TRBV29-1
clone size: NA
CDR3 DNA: TGCAGCGTTAAGGGGGCAGGCTACGAGCAGTACTTC
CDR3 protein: CSVKGAGYEQYF

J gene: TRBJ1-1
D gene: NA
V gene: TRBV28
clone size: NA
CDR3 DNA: TGTGCCAGCAGTTTCAGGACCCCAGGGGCTGAAGCTTTCTTT
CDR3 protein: CASSFRTPGAEAFF

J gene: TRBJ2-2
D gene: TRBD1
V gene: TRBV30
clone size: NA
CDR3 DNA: TGTGCCTTCCGGGACAGGGCTGTCGGGGAGCTGTTTTTT
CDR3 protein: CAFRDRAVGELFF

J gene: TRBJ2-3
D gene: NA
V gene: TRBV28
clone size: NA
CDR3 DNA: TGTGCCAGCCGGAGAATTAGCACAGATACGCAGTATTTT
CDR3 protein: CASRRISTDTQYF

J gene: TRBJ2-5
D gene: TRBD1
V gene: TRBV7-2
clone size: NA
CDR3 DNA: TGTGCCAGCAGCTTACGAGACAGGGTCCAAGAGACCCAGTACTTC
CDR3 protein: CASSLRDRVQETQYF

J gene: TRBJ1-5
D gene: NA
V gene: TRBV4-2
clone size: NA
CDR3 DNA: TGTGCCAGCAGCCAAGAGGCGGGGGGCAATCAGCCCCAGCATTTT
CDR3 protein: CASSQEAGGNQPQHF

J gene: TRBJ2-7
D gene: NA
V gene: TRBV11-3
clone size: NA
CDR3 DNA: TGTGCCAGCAGCTTAAAGTACTTC
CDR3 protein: CASSLKYF

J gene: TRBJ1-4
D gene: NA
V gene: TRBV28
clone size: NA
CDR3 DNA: TGTGCCAGCAGTTCCTTCGGGCGGGGGGTTGAAAAACTGTTTTTT
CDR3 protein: CASSSFGRGVEKLFF

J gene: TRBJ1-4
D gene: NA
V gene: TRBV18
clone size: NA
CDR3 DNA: TGTGCCAGCTCACGACTACCCGACAGCGGCTTGGGTGAAAAACTGTTTTTT
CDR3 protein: CASSRLPDSGLGEKLFF

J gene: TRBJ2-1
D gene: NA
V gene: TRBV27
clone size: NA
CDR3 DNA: TGTGCCAGCAGTTTGGGGCGTAACGTGGGCTACAATGAGCAGTTCTTC
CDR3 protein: CASSLGRNVGYNEQFF

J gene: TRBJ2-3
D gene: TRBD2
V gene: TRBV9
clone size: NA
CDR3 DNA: TGTGCCAGCAGCGCCACTAGCGGCACAGATACGCAGTATTTT
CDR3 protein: CASSATSGTDTQYF

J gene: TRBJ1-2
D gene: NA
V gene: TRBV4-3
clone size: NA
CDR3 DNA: TGCGCCAGCAGCCCTCGGGAGACCTATGGCTACACCTTC
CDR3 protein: CASSPRETYGYTF

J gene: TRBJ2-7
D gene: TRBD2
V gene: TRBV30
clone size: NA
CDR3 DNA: TGTGCCTGGAGTAGGGCTAGCGGACTTTACGAGCAGTACTTC
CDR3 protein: CAWSRASGLYEQYF

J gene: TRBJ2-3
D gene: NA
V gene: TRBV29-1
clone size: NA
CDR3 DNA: TGCAGCGTTGGGGGACTCCCAGACAAAGATACGCAGTATTTT
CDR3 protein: CSVGGLPDKDTQYF

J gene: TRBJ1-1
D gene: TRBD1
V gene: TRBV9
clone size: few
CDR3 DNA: TGTGCCAGCAGCGTAGAGACAGGGCCCACTGAAGCTTTCTTT
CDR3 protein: CASSVETGPTEAFF

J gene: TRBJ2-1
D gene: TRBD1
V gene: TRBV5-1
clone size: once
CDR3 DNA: TGCGCCAGCAGCTTATCGGGACAGTCCTACAATGAGCAGTTCTTC
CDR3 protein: CASSLSGQSYNEQFF

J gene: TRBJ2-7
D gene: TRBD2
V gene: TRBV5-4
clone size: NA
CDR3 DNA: TGTGCCAGCAGCCACGGGACTAGCGGCTCCTACGAGCAGTACTTC
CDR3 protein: CASSHGTSGSYEQYF

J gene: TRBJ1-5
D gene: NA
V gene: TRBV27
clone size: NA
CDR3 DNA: TGTGCCAGCAGTTTACGCGTATATCAGCCCCAGCATTTT
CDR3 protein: CASSLRVYQPQHF

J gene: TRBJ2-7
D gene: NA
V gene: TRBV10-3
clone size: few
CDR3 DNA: TGTGCCATCAGTGACCCGGCCCGGGGCTCCTACGAGCAGTACTTC
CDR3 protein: CAISDPARGSYEQYF

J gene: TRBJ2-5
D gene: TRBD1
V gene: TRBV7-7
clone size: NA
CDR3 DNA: TGTGCTAGCAGCTCCGGGACAGGGGAGACCCAGTACTTC
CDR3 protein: CASSSGTGETQYF

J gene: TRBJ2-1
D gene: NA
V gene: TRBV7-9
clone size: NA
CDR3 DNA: TGTGCCAGCACCCCCTATGAGCAGTTCTTC
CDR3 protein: CASTPYEQFF

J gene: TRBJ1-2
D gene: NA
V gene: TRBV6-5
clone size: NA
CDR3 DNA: TGTGCCAGCAGCCGTTACTCCCAAAACTATGGCTACACCTTC
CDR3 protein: CASSRYSQNYGYTF

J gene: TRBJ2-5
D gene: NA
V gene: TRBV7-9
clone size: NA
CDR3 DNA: TGTGCCAGCAGCCCAGACAGGATCATGGGGGAGACCCAGTACTTC
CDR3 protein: CASSPDRIMGETQYF

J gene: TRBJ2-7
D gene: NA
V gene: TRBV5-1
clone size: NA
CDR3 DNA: TGCGCCAGCAGCCTGCGTGGGTCTTACTACGAGCAGTACTTC
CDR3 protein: CASSLRGSYYEQYF

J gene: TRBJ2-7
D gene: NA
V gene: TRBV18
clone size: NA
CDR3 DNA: TGTGCCAGCTCACGCCGGGAGACCCCCGAGCAGTACTTC
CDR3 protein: CASSRRETPEQYF

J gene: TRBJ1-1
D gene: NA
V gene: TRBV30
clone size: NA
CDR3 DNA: TGTGCCTGGAGTATAAATCCACCCATGAACACTGAAGCTTTCTTT
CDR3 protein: CAWSINPPMNTEAFF

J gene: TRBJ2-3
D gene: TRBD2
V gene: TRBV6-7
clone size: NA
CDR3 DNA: TGTGCCAGCAGATCTCCGGGACTAGCGGCTAGCACAGATACGCAGTATTTT
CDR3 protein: CASRSPGLAASTDTQYF

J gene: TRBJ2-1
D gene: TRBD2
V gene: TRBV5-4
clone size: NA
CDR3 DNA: TGTGCCAGCAGCTTGGCACTAGCGGGGTTGAGCTCCTACAATGAGCAGTTCTTC
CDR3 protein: CASSLALAGLSSYNEQFF

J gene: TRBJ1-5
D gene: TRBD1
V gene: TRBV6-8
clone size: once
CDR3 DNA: TGTGCCAGCAGACTAGGGACAGTCAATCAGCCCCAGCATTTT
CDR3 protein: CASRLGTVNQPQHF

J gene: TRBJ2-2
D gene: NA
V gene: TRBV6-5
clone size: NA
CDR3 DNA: TGTGCCAGCGCTCGCGGCGGGGAGCTGTTTTTT
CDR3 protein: CASARGGELFF

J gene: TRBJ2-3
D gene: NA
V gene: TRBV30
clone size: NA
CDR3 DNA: TGTGCCTGGATCCCGCGGGACCTCACAGATACGCAGTATTTT
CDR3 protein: CAWIPRDLTDTQYF

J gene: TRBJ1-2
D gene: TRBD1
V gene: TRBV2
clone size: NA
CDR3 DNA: TGTGCCAGCAAACGGACAGGAGGCCCGTATGGCTACACCTTC
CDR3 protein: CASKRTGGPYGYTF

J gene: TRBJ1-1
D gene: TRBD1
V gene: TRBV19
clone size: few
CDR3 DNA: TGTGCCAGTAGCCGGACAGGAAACACTGAAGCTTTCTTT
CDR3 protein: CASSRTGNTEAFF

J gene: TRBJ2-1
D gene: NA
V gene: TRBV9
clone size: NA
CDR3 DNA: TGTGCCAGCAGCGTCGGCAGGGGTTACTACAATGAGCAGTTCTTC
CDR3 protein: CASSVGRGYYNEQFF